What follows are 2 T cell receptor beta chains derived from one specimen sequenced in a study of tumor-infiltrating lymphocytes in localized non-small cell lung cancer. Profiled with immunoSEQ multiplex PCR; TCRdb holds only in-frame clones, not every one. The sample has about 16,000 clones, approximately 68% seen once. Input material: lung tumor tissue. All receptors come from a human donor with non-small cell lung cancer.

The chain has TRBV18 and TRBJ2-3; D is undetermined. Germline CDR1 is KGHSH and CDR2 is LQKENI. This CDR3 is built from 15 residues. The V end lost 2 bases, the J end lost 0 bases, and 9 bases lay between the germline ends. This CDR3 is CASSPGPRSTDTQYF. The CDR3 region has the DNA TGTGCCAGCTCACCAGGGCCCCGAAGCACAGATACGCAGTATTTT.

The chain couples TRBV18 to TRBJ2-5; D not certain. The germline gives CDR1 KGHSH, CDR2 LQKENI. Trimming removed 2 bases from V and 11 bases from J, with 21 bases in between. The CDR3 is made up of 15 amino acids. The CDR3 DNA reads TGTGCCAGCTCACCAACCGGGTCAGATGGAGCGATGCAGTACTTC. Translating it yields CASSPTGSDGAMQYF.